The T cell receptor (beta chain) described here comes from a study of shared clonotypes between healthy human individuals. The wider study: Per donor, CD8 memory used one plate, CD8 naive used two, CD4 memory used three and CD4 naive used three.

As for this clone: Antigen: not known.

Clones were sequenced by immunoSEQ multiplex PCR, and TCRdb holds only the in-frame ones, with some missing. The sample carries around 640,000 clones, around 96% recorded once. Study results and caveats: Memory subsets generally showed lower estimated richness than naive subsets. The study found about 5.1% of naive CD4 clonotypes shared across several donors.

The naive CD8 fraction comprised CD45RO-negative cells positively selected for CCR7 and excluded terminally differentiated effector memory CD45RA+ cells. Each donor was a Caucasian adult residing in Nashville, Tennessee. This sequence originates from a woman aged 25 to 39 in good health. The sample was naive CD8+ T cells sorted from blood.

In nucleotides, the CDR3 is TGTGCCTGGGGAACCGGGACATCCGACACTGAAGCTTTCTTT. Translated: CAWGTGTSDTEAFF. The chain carries TRBV30 and TRBJ1-1, with D maybe TRBD1 (6 bases). The CDR3 spans 14 residues. Per germline, CDR1 GTSNPN and CDR2 SVGIG (reference sequence). V was trimmed by 5 bases and J by 3 bases, leaving 16 bases between them.